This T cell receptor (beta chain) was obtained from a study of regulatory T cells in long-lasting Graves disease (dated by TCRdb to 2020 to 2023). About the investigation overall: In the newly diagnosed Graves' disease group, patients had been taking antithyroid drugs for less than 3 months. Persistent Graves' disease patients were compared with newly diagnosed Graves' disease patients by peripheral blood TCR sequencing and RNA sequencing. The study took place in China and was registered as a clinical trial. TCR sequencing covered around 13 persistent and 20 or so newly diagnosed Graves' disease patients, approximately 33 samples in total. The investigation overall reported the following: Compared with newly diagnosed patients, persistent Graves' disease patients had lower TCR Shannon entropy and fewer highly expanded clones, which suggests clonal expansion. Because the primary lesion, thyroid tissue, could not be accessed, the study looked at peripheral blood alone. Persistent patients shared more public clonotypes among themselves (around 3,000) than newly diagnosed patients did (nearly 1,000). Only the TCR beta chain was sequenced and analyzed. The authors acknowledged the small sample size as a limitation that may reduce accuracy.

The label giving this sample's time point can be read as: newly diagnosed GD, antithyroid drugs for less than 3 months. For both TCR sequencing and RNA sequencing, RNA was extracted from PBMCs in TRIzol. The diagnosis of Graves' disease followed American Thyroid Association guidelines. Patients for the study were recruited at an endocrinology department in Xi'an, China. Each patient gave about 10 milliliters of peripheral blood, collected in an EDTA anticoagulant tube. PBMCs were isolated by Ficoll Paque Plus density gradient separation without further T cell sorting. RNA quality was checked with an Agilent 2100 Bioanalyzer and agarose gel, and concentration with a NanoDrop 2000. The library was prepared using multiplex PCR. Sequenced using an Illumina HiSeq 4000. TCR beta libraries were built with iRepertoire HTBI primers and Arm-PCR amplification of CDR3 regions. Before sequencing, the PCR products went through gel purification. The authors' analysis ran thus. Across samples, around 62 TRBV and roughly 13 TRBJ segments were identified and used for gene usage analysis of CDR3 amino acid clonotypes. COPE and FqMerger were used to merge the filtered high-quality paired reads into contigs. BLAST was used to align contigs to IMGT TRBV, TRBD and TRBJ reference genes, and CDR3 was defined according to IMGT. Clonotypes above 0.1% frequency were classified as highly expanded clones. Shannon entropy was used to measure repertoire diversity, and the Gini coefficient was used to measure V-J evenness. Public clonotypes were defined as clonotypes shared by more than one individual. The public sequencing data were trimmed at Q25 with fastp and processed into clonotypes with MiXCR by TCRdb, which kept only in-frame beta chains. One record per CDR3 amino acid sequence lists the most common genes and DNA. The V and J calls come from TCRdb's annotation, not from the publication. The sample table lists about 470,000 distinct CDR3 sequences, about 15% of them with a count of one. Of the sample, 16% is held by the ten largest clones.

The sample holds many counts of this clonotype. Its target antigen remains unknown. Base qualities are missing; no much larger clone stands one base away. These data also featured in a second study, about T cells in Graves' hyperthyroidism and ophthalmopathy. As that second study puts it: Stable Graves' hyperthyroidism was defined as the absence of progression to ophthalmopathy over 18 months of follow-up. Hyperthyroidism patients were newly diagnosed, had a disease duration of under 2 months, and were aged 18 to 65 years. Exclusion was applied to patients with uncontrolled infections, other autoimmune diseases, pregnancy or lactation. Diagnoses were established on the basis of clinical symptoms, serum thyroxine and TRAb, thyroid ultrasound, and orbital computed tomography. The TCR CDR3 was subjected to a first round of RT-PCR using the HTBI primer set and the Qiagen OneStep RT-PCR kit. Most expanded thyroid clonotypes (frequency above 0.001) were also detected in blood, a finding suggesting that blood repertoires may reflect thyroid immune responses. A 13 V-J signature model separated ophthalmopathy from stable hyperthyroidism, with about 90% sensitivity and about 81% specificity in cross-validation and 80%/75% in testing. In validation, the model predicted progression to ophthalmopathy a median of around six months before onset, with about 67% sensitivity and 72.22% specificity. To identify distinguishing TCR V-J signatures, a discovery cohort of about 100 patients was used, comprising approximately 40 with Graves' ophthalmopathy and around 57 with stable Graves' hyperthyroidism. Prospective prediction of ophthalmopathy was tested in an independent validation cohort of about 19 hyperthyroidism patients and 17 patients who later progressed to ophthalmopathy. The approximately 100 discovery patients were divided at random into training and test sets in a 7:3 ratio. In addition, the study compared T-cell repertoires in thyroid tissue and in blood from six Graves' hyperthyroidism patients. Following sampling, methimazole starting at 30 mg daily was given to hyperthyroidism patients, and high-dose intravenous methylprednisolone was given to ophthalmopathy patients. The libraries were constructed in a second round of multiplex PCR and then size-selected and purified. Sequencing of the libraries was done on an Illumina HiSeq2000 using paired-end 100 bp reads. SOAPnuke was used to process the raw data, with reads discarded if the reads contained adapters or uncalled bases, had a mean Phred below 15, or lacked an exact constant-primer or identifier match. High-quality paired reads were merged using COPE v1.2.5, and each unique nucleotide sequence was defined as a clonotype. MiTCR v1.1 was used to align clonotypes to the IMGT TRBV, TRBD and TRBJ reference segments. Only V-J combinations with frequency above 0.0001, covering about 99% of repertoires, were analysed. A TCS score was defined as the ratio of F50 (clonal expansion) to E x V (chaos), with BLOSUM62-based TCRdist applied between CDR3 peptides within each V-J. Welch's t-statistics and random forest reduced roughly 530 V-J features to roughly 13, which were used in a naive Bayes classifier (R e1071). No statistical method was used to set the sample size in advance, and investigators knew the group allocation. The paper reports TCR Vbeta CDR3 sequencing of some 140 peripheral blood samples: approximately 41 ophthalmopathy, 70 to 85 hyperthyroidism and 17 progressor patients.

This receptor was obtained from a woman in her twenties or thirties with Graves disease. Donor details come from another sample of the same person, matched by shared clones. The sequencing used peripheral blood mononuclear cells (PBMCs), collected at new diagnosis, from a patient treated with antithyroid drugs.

The CDR3 is CATSDAYSDRAGQPQHF. The sequenced DNA is TGTGCCACCAGTGATGCATACTCGGACAGGGCAGGTCAGCCCCAGCATTTT. In this chain, TRBV24-1 is recombined with TRBJ1-5, and TRBD1 matches 8 of the central bases. Counted from cysteine to phenylalanine, this CDR3 has 17 amino acids. Only the CDR3 DNA stays, 51 bases, in frame from base 1. The germline V gene encodes CDR1 KGHDR and CDR2 SFDVKD. Trimming leaves V shorter by 3 bases and J shorter by 6 bases, with the junction holding 12 bases beyond the gene matches.